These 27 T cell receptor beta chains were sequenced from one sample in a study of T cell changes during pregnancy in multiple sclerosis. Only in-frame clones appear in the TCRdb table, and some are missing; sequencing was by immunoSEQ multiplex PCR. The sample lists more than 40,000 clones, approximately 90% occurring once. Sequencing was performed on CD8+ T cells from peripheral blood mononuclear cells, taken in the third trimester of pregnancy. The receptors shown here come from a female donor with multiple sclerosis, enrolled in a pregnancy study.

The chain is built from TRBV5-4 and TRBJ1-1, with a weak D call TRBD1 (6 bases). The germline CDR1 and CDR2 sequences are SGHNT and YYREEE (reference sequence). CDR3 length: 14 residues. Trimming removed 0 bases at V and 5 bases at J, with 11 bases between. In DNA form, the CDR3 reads TGTGCCAGCAGCTTGGAGGGCAGGGGAACTGAAGCTTTCTTT. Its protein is CASSLEGRGTEAFF.

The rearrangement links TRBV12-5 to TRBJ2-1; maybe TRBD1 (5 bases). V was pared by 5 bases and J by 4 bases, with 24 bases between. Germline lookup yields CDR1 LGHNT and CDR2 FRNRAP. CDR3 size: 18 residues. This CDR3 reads CASGQVIWRHGAYNEQFF. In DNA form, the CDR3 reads TGTGCTAGTGGTCAAGTGATCTGGCGACATGGGGCGTACAATGAGCAGTTCTTC.

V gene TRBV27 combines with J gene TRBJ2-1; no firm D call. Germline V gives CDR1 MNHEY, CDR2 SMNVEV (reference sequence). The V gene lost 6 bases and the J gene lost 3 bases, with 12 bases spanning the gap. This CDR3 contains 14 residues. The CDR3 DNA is TGTGCCAGCAGCTTAGACCCAGGCTACAATGAGCAGTTCTTC. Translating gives CASSLDPGYNEQFF.

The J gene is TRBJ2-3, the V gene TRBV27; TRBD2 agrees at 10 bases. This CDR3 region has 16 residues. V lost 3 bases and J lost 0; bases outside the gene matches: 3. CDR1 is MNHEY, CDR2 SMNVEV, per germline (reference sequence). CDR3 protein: CASSFQAGGSTDTQYF. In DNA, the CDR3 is TGTGCCAGCAGTTTCCAAGCGGGAGGGAGCACAGATACGCAGTATTTT.

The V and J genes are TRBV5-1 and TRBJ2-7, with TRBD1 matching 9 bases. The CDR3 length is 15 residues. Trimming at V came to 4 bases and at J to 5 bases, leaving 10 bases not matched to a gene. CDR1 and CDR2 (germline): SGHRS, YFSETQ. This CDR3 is CASSTGTGFPDEQYF. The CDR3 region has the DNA TGCGCCAGCAGCACAGGGACAGGGTTCCCGGACGAGCAGTACTTC. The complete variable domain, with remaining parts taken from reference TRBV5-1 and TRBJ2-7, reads KAGVTQTPRYLIKTRGQQVTLSCSPISGHRSVSWYQQTPGQGLQFLFEYFSETQRNKGNFPGRFSGRQFSNSRSEMNVSTLELGDSALYLCASSTGTGFPDEQYFGPGTRLTVT.

The CDR3 nucleotides read TGTGCCAGCAGTCCGACCCTAGCGGGCTACGAGCAGTACTTC. Protein: CASSPTLAGYEQYF. J is TRBJ2-7 and V is TRBV9, with TRBD2 matching 8 bases. Germline CDR1 is SGDLS and CDR2 is YYNGEE. Trimming took 5 bases from V and 3 from J; bases not matched to a gene: 7. The CDR3 length is 14 residues.

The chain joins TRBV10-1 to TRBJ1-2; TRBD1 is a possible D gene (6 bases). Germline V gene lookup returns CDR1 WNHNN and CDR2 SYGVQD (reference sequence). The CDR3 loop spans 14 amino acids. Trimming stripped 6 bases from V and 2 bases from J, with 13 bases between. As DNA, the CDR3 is TGCGCCAGCAGATTAGCCGGGACAAACTATGGCTACACCTTC. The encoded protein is CASRLAGTNYGYTF.

CDR3 protein: CASSLVGGGETQYF. CDR3 in DNA: TGTGCCAGCAGCTTAGTCGGCGGGGGGGAGACCCAGTACTTC. The V and J genes are TRBV7-9 and TRBJ2-5; TRBD2 agrees at 8 bases. Per the germline V gene, CDR1 is SEHNR and CDR2 is FQNEAQ (reference sequence). The V segment lost 1 base and the J segment 5 bases; nucleotides outside the gene matches: 3. This CDR3 region has 14 residues. The whole variable domain, filled in from reference TRBV7-9 and TRBJ2-5, reads DTGVSQNPRHKITKRGQNVTFRCDPISEHNRLYWYRQTLGQGPEFLTYFQNEAQLEKSRLLSDRFSAERPKGSFSTLEIQRTEQGDSAMYLCASSLVGGGETQYFGPGTRLLVL.

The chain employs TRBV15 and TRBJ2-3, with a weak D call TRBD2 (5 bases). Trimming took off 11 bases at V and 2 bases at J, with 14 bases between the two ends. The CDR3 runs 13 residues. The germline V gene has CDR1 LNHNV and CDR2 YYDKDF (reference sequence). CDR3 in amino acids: CAVRAEATDTQYF. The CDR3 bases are TGTGCCGTCAGAGCGGAGGCCACAGATACGCAGTATTTT.

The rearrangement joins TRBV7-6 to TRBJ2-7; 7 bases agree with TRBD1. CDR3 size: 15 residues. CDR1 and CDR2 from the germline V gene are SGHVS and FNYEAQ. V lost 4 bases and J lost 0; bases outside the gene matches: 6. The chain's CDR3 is CASSSSQGISYEQYF. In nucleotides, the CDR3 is TGTGCCAGCAGCTCCTCACAGGGGATCTCCTACGAGCAGTACTTC. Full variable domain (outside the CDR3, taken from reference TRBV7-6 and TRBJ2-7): GAGVSQSPRYKVTKRGQDVALRCDPISGHVSLYWYRQALGQGPEFLTYFNYEAQQDKSGLPNDRFSAERPEGSISTLTIQRTEQRDSAMYRCASSSSQGISYEQYFGPGTRLTVT.

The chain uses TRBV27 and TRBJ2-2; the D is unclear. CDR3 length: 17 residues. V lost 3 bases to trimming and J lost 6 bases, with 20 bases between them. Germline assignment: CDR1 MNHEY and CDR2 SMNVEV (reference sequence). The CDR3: CASSFRDFQGSAGELFF. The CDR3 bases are TGTGCCAGCAGTTTTCGAGACTTCCAAGGAAGCGCCGGGGAGCTGTTTTTT.

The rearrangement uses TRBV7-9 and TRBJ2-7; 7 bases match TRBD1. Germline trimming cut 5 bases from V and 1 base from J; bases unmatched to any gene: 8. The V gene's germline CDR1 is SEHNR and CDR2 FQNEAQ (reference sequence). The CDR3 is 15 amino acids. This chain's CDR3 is CASSPQGVSSYEQYF. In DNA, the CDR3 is TGTGCCAGCAGCCCCCAGGGGGTATCTTCCTACGAGCAGTACTTC.

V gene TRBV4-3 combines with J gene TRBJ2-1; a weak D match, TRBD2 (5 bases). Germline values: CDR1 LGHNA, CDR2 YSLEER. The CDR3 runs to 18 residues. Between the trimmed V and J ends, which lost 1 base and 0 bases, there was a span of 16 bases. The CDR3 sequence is CASSQGRLSGDSYNEQFF. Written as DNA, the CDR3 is TGCGCCAGCAGCCAAGGTCGGCTCAGCGGAGACTCCTACAATGAGCAGTTCTTC.

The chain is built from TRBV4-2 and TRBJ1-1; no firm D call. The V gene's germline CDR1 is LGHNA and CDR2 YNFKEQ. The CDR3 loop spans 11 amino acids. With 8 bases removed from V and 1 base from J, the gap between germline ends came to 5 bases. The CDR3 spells CASRGNTEAFF. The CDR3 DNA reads TGTGCCAGCCGGGGGAACACTGAAGCTTTCTTT.

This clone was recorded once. The CDR3 loop reads CASSTRDSSTDTQYF. The DNA for the CDR3 is TGTGCCAGTAGTACGAGGGACAGTAGCACAGATACGCAGTATTTT. The chain joins TRBV19 to TRBJ2-3; 7 bases align to TRBD1. Unmatched junction bases numbered 4, after V lost 4 bases and J lost 0 bases. Germline CDR1 reads LNHDA; CDR2 reads SQIVND (reference sequence). This CDR3 spans 15 amino acids.

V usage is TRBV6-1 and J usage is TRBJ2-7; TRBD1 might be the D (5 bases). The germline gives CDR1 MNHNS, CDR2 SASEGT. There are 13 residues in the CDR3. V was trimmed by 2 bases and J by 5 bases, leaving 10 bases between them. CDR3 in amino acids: CASSESRVDEQYF. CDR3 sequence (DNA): TGTGCCAGCAGTGAATCCAGGGTCGACGAGCAGTACTTC.

The CDR3 region has the DNA TGTGCCAGCACAGATGTGGGGACAACCTACGAGCAGTACTTC. Protein sequence: CASTDVGTTYEQYF. The V call is TRBV28, the J call TRBJ2-7; weak D call: TRBD1 (6 bases). The CDR3 runs 14 residues. Trimming removed 7 bases at V and 2 bases at J, with 15 bases between. CDR1 is MDHEN, CDR2 SYDVKM, per germline.

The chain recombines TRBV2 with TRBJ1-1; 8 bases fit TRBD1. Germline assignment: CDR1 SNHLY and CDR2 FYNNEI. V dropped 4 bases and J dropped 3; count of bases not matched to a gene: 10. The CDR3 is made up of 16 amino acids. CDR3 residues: CASSGDRLRGDTEAFF. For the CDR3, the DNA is TGTGCCAGCAGTGGGGACAGGCTTCGGGGGGACACTGAAGCTTTCTTT.

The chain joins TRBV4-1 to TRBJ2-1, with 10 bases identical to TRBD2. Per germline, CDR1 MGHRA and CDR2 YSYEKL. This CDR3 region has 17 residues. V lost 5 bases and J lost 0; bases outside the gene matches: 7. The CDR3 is CASSSASGSISYNEQFF. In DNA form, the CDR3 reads TGCGCCAGCAGCTCGGCTAGCGGGAGTATCTCCTACAATGAGCAGTTCTTC.

CDR3 region: CASSLPGLAGGYEQYF. DNA of the CDR3: TGTGCCAGCAGCTTACCGGGACTAGCGGGAGGCTACGAGCAGTACTTC. J is TRBJ2-7 and V is TRBV7-8; 15 nucleotides align to TRBD2. Trimming at V came to 2 bases and at J to 3 bases, leaving 2 bases not matched to a gene. Germline V gives CDR1 SGHVS, CDR2 FQNEAQ. This CDR3 spans 16 amino acids.

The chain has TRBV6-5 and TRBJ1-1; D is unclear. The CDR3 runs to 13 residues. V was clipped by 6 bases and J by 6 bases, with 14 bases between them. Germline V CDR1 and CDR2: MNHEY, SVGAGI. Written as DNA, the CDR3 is TGTGCCAGCAGGCCCGGGGAGGGTTCTGAAGCTTTCTTT. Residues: CASRPGEGSEAFF.

In nucleotides, the CDR3 is TGCGCCAGCAGCCAAGATTGGGGGGGCACGTTTCATCAGCCCCAGCATTTT. It is translated as CASSQDWGGTFHQPQHF. The chain uses TRBV4-3 and TRBJ1-5, with D tentatively TRBD1 (6 bases). CDR1 and CDR2 from the germline V gene are LGHNA and YSLEER. Trimming left V 0 bases short and J 5 bases short, with 17 bases between. CDR3 length equals 17 residues.

The CDR3 protein is CASSPTGTGKNEQFF. CDR3 in DNA: TGTGCCAGCTCACCAACCGGGACAGGGAAAAATGAGCAGTTCTTC. The chain couples TRBV18 to TRBJ2-1; 9 bases line up with TRBD1. This CDR3 contains 15 residues. Germline V gene sequence: CDR1 KGHSH, CDR2 LQKENI. V was clipped by 2 bases and J by 7 bases; unmatched bases: 6.

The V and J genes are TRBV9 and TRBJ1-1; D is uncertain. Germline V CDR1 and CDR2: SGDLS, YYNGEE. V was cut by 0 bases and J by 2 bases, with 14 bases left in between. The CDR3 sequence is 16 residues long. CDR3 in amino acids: CASSVEGRGINTEAFF. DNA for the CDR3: TGTGCCAGCAGCGTAGAGGGAAGAGGGATTAACACTGAAGCTTTCTTT.

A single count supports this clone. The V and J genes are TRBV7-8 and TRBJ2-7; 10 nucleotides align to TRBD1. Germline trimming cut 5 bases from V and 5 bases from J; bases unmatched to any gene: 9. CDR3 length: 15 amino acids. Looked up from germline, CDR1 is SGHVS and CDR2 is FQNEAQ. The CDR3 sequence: CASSPLSGTGDEQYF. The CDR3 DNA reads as TGTGCCAGCAGCCCACTTTCCGGGACAGGGGACGAGCAGTACTTC.

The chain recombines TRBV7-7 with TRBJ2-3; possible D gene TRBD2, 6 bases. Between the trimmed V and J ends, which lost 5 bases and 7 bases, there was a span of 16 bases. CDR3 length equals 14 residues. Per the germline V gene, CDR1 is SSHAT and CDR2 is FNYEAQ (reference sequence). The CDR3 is CASSPGGTLHTQYF. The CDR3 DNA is TGTGCCAGCAGCCCAGGTGGGACTCTGCATACGCAGTATTTT.

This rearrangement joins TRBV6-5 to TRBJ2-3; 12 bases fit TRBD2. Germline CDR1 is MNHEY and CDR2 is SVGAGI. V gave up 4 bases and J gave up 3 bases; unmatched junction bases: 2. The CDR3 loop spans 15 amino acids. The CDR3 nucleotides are TGTGCCAGCAGTTCCGGACTAGCGGGAACAGATACGCAGTATTTT. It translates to CASSSGLAGTDTQYF.